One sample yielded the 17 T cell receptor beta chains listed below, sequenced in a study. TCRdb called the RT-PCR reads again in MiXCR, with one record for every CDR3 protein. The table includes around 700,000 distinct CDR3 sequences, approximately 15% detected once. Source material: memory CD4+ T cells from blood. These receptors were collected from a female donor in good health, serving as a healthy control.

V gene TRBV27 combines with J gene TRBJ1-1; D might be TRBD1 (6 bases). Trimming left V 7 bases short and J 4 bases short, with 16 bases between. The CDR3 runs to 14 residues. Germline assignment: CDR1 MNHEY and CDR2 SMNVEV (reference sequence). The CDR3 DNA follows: TGTGCCAGCAAAGCTCAGGGGATCCCCACTGAAGCTTTCTTT. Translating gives CASKAQGIPTEAFF.

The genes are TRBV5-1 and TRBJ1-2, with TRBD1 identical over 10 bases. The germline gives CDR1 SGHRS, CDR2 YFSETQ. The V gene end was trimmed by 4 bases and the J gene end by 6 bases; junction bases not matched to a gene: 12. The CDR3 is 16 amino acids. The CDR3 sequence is CASSRLQDRGFNGYTF. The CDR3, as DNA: TGCGCCAGCAGCAGACTTCAGGACAGGGGGTTCAATGGCTACACCTTC.

CDR3 DNA sequence: TGTGCCAGCAGAGCGGACAGAAGCACCGGGGAGCTGTTTTTT. Its protein product is CASRADRSTGELFF. The chain employs TRBV6-1 and TRBJ2-2, with TRBD1 as a possible D gene (6 bases). The CDR3 consists of 14 residues. Germline V gives CDR1 MNHNS, CDR2 SASEGT. Trimming cost V 6 bases and J 4 bases, with 12 bases left between them.

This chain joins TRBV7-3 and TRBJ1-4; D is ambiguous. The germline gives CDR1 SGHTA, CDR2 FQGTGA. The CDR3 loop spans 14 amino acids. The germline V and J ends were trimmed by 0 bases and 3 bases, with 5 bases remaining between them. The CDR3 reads CASSLTGSNEKLFF. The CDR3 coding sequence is TGTGCCAGCAGCTTAACAGGATCTAATGAAAAACTGTTTTTT.

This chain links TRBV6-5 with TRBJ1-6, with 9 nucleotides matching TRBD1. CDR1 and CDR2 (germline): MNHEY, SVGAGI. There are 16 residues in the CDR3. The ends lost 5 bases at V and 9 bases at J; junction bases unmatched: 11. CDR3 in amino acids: CASSDAAGTGLSPLHF. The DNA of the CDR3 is TGTGCCAGCAGTGACGCGGCGGGGACAGGGCTTTCACCCCTCCACTTT.

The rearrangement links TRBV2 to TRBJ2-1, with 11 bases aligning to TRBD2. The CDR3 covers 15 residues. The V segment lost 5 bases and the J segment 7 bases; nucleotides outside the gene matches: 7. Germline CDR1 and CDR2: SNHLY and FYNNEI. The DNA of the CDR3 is TGTGCCAGCAGTCCGCTAGCGGGGGGTGAGAATGAGCAGTTCTTC. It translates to CASSPLAGGENEQFF.

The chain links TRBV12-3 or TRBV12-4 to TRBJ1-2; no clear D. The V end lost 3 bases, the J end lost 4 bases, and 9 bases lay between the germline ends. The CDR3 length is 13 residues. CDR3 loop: CASSFPGPYGYTF. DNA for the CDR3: TGTGCCAGCAGTTTCCCCGGGCCCTATGGCTACACCTTC.

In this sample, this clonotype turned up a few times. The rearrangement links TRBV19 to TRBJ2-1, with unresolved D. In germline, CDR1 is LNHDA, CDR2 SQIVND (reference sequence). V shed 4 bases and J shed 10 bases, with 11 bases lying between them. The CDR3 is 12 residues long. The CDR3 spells CASSTTLGEQFF. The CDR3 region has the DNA TGTGCCAGTAGTACAACTCTCGGGGAGCAGTTCTTC.

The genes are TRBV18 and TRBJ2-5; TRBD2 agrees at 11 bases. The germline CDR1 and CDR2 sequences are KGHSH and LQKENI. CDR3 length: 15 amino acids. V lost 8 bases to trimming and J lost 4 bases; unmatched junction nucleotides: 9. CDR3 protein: CASTPSSGGTETQYF. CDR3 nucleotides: TGTGCCAGCACCCCATCTAGCGGGGGGACAGAGACCCAGTACTTC.

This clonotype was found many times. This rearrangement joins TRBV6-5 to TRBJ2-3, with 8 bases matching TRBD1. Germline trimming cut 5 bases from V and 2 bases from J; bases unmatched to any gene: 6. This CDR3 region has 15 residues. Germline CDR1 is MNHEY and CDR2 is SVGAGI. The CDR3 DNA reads TGTGCCAGCAGTATACAGGGGGGATTCACAGATACGCAGTATTTT. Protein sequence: CASSIQGGFTDTQYF.

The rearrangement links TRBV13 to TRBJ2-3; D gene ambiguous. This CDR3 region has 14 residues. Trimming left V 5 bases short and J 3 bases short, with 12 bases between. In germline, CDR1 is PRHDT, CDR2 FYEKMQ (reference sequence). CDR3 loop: CASSRALGTDTQYF. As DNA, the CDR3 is TGTGCCAGCAGCAGGGCTCTCGGGACAGATACGCAGTATTTT.

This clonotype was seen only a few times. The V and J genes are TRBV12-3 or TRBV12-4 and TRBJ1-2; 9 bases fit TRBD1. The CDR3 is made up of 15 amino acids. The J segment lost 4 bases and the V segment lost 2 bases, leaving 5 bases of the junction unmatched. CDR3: CASSLRGQGVYGYTF. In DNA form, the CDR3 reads TGTGCCAGCAGTTTAAGGGGACAGGGAGTCTATGGCTACACCTTC.

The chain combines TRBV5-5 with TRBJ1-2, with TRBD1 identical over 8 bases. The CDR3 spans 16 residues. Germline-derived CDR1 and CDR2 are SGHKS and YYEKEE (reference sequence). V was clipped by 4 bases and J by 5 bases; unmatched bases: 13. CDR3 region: CASSPSPGQGAYGYTF. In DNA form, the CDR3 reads TGTGCCAGCAGCCCCTCACCCGGACAGGGTGCATATGGCTACACCTTC.

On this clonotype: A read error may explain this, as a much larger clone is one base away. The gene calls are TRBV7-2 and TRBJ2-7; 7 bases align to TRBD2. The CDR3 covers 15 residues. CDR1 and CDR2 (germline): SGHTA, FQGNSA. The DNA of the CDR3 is TGTGCCAGCAGCTTAGGGGACTACCTCTCCCACGAGCAGTACTTC. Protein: CASSLGDYLSHEQYF.

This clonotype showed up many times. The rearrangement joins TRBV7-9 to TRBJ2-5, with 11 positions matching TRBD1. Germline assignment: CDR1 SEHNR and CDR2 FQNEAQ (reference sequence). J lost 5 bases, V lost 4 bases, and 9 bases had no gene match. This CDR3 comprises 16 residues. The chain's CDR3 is CASSSLGQGGYETQYF. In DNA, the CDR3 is TGTGCCAGCAGCTCCTTGGGACAGGGGGGTTATGAGACCCAGTACTTC.

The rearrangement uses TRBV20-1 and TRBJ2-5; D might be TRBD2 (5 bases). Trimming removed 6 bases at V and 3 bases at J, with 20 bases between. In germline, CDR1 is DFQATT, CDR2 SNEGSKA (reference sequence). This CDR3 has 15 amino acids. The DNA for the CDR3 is TGCAGTGCCATGCGAGAACTAGTGAGCAAAGAGACCCAGTACTTC. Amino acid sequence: CSAMRELVSKETQYF.

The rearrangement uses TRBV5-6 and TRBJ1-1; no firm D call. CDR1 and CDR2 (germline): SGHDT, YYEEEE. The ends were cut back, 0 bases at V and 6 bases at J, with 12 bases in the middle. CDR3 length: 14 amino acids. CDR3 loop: CASSLDRFRAEAFF. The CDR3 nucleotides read TGTGCCAGCAGCTTGGACAGATTTCGGGCTGAAGCTTTCTTT.